The 21 T cell receptor beta chains reported below all come from one sample, sequenced in a study of blood T cell repertoires in COVID-19. Libraries were prepared by immunoSEQ multiplex PCR; TCRdb keeps only in-frame clonotypes and omits some of them. The sample lists about 260,000 clones; 85% were seen once. The specimen was peripheral blood. The receptors were gathered from a human donor in a cohort sampled during active COVID-19.

The chain combines TRBV9 with TRBJ1-1, with a possible D match to TRBD1 (6 bases). V dropped 3 bases and J dropped 2 bases, with 11 bases sitting between them. CDR1 SGDLS and CDR2 YYNGEE come from the germline V gene. The CDR3 is made up of 14 amino acids. The CDR3 reads CASSGGQGNTEAFF. CDR3 nucleotide sequence: TGTGCCAGCAGCGGGGGGCAGGGAAACACTGAAGCTTTCTTT.

Only one count was recorded for this clone. This rearrangement joins TRBV12-5 to TRBJ2-3; D remains ambiguous. V lost 5 bases to trimming and J lost 0 bases, with 9 bases between them. The CDR3 sequence is 14 residues long. The V gene's germline CDR1 is LGHNT and CDR2 FRNRAP. As DNA, the CDR3 is TGTGCTAGTGGTCCCGTTATGAGCACAGATACGCAGTATTTT. It translates to CASGPVMSTDTQYF.

V gene TRBV7-2 combines with J gene TRBJ2-3; 9 bases are shared with TRBD1. Germline V gene data show CDR1 as SGHTA and CDR2 as FQGNSA. CDR3 length: 15 amino acids. With V trimmed by 10 bases and J by 5 bases, 13 bases remained unmatched. The CDR3 bases are TGTGCCACCGGACAACTAGCGACAGGGGGAGATACGCAGTATTTT. This sequence encodes CATGQLATGGDTQYF. The full variable domain, its missing parts supplied by reference TRBV7-2 and TRBJ2-3, is GAGVSQSPSNKVTEKGKDVELRCDPISGHTALYWYRQSLGQGLEFLIYFQGNSAPDKSGLPSDRFSAERTGGSVSTLTIQRTQQEDSAVYLCATGQLATGGDTQYFGPGTRLTVL.

V and J are TRBV5-1 and TRBJ2-1, with TRBD1 as a possible D gene (5 bases). The CDR3 has 15 amino acids. From germline, CDR1 is SGHRS and CDR2 YFSETQ. V lost 4 bases, J lost 7 bases, and 18 bases lay in between. The CDR3 sequence is CASSLLITAGNEQFF. The CDR3 DNA follows: TGCGCCAGCAGCCTACTGATTACAGCAGGGAATGAGCAGTTCTTC. The entire variable domain, with the rest obtained from reference TRBV5-1 and TRBJ2-1, is as follows: KAGVTQTPRYLIKTRGQQVTLSCSPISGHRSVSWYQQTPGQGLQFLFEYFSETQRNKGNFPGRFSGRQFSNSRSEMNVSTLELGDSALYLCASSLLITAGNEQFFGPGTRLTVL.

The chain has TRBV27 and TRBJ2-5; 7 bases are shared with TRBD2. After removal of 8 bases from V and 5 bases from J, the junction contained 11 bases not matched to a gene. The CDR3 loop spans 14 amino acids. Germline V CDR1 and CDR2: MNHEY, SMNVEV (reference sequence). DNA for the CDR3: TGTGCCAGCCATAGCGCGGGAGTTGGGGAGACCCAGTACTTC. Encoded protein: CASHSAGVGETQYF.

The chain joins TRBV7-2 to TRBJ2-2; D gene unclear. The germline CDR1 and CDR2 sequences are SGHTA and FQGNSA. The CDR3 has 16 residues. Trimming left V 1 base short and J 4 bases short, with 13 bases between. This chain's CDR3 is CASSLVSFEATGELFF. CDR3 in DNA: TGTGCCAGCAGCTTAGTTAGTTTTGAGGCCACCGGGGAGCTGTTTTTT.

Only a few counts were recorded for this clone. This chain uses TRBV12-5 with TRBJ1-2, with 8 bases identical to TRBD1. The V and J ends lost 1 base and 4 bases, in that order; junction bases with no gene match: 5. Looked up from germline, CDR1 is LGHNT and CDR2 is FRNRAP. CDR3 length equals 15 residues. The CDR3 region has the DNA TGTGCTAGTGGTTTGGCCTTGGGGACAGGCTATGGCTACACCTTC. Amino acids: CASGLALGTGYGYTF.

The chain combines TRBV7-2 with TRBJ2-1, with a tentative D call TRBD2 (5 bases). Between the trimmed V and J ends, which lost 7 bases and 4 bases, there was a span of 17 bases. Looked up from germline, CDR1 is SGHTA and CDR2 is FQGNSA. This CDR3 has 15 amino acids. In DNA, the CDR3 is TGTGCCAGCACCCGACAACTAGGCCCTTACAATGAGCAGTTCTTC. This codes for CASTRQLGPYNEQFF.

V gene TRBV19 combines with J gene TRBJ1-4; 9 bases are shared with TRBD1. The CDR3 spans 15 residues. V shed 3 bases and J 7 bases; nucleotides not matched to a gene: 6. In germline, CDR1 is LNHDA, CDR2 SQIVND (reference sequence). The CDR3 spells CASSMGQGFGEKLFF. The CDR3 nucleotides are TGTGCCAGTAGTATGGGACAGGGATTCGGTGAAAAACTGTTTTTT.

Here the CDR3 reads CASSITGYANTGELFF. The CDR3 region has the DNA TGTGCCAGTAGTATCACGGGATACGCGAACACCGGGGAGCTGTTTTTT. The chain is built from TRBV19 and TRBJ2-2; D might be TRBD2 (5 bases). The CDR3 extends over 16 amino acids. CDR1 is LNHDA, CDR2 SQIVND, per germline (reference sequence). V gave up 3 bases and J gave up 0 bases, with 11 bases separating them.

This rearrangement joins TRBV18 to TRBJ2-5; 8 bases are shared with TRBD2. The V segment lost 5 bases and the J segment 3 bases; nucleotides outside the gene matches: 8. Germline V gene data show CDR1 as KGHSH and CDR2 as LQKENI. This CDR3 is 15 amino acids long. The CDR3 region is CASSSFGTREETQYF. CDR3 coding DNA: TGTGCCAGCTCATCCTTCGGGACTAGGGAAGAGACCCAGTACTTC.

The V and J genes are TRBV6-5 and TRBJ1-2; D gene ambiguous. Trimming removed 2 bases at V and 8 bases at J, with 12 bases between. The germline V gene has CDR1 MNHEY and CDR2 SVGAGI. The CDR3 length is 13 residues. In nucleotides, the CDR3 is TGTGCCAGCAGTTACGACATCAAACTGGGCTACACCTTC. Its protein product is CASSYDIKLGYTF.

The chain employs TRBV14 and TRBJ2-5, with 9 bases identical to TRBD2. The V segment lost 4 bases and the J segment 2 bases; nucleotides outside the gene matches: 8. This CDR3 region has 16 residues. Per the germline V gene, CDR1 is SGHDN and CDR2 is FVKESK. The CDR3 coding sequence is TGTGCCAGCAGCCCTGGACTAGCGAAAGGACAAGAGACCCAGTACTTC. It encodes CASSPGLAKGQETQYF.

The CDR3 reads CASSLGAFSAGNTIYF. The CDR3 DNA is TGTGCCAGCAGCTTGGGGGCCTTCAGTGCTGGAAACACCATATATTTT. V gene TRBV7-8 combines with J gene TRBJ1-3; possible D gene TRBD1, 6 bases. The V gene lost 3 bases and the J gene lost 2 bases, with 14 bases spanning the gap. The CDR3 is made up of 16 amino acids. In germline, CDR1 is SGHVS, CDR2 FQNEAQ.

The chain is built from TRBV9 and TRBJ2-3, with 14 positions matching TRBD2. The CDR3 loop spans 17 amino acids. Germline CDR1 is SGDLS and CDR2 is YYNGEE. V dropped 0 bases and J dropped 1; count of bases not matched to a gene: 1. In nucleotides, the CDR3 is TGTGCCAGCAGCGTAGGGGGACTAGCGGGGGGCACAGATACGCAGTATTTT. This codes for CASSVGGLAGGTDTQYF.

This chain links TRBV6-4 with TRBJ2-1; TRBD2 aligns across 8 bases. With 3 bases clipped from V and 8 bases from J, the junction kept 9 bases outside the gene matches. Germline V gene data show CDR1 as MRHNA and CDR2 as SNTAGT. The CDR3 runs 15 residues. Written as DNA, the CDR3 is TGTGCCAGCAGTGAGCAGGCTAGCGGGCCCTATGAGCAGTTCTTC. Translated, it gives CASSEQASGPYEQFF.

The chain combines TRBV7-2 with TRBJ2-1, with a weak D call TRBD1 (6 bases). The V gene lost 5 bases and the J gene lost 6 bases, with 11 bases spanning the gap. Looked up from germline, CDR1 is SGHTA and CDR2 is FQGNSA. The CDR3 is made up of 13 amino acids. CDR3 nucleotides: TGTGCCAGCAGCCCCCAGGGGCGCAATGAGCAGTTCTTC. Translation gives CASSPQGRNEQFF.

This chain links TRBV19 with TRBJ2-7; D is possibly TRBD2 (6 bases). From germline, CDR1 is LNHDA and CDR2 SQIVND (reference sequence). V was shortened by 6 bases and J by 2 bases, with 14 bases between the two germline ends. CDR3 length: 14 amino acids. Written as DNA, the CDR3 is TGTGCCAGTAGCCCGGTCGGGGGAGCCTACGAGCAGTACTTC. It specifies CASSPVGGAYEQYF.

V and J are TRBV3-1 (or the pseudogene TRBV3-2) and TRBJ1-1; 8 bases are a match to TRBD1. Germline assignment: CDR1 LGHDT and CDR2 YNNKEL (reference sequence). The CDR3 covers 14 residues. The V segment lost 3 bases and the J segment 4 bases; nucleotides outside the gene matches: 4. CDR3 amino acids: CASSHPGGCTEAFF. In DNA form, the CDR3 reads TGTGCCAGCAGCCACCCAGGGGGCTGCACTGAAGCTTTCTTT.

The chain links TRBV30 to TRBJ1-2; perhaps TRBD1 as D (5 bases). CDR1 is GTSNPN, CDR2 SVGIG, per germline (reference sequence). The CDR3 runs 13 residues. V was trimmed by 1 base and J by 0 bases, leaving 6 bases between them. CDR3: CAWSGQPNYGYTF. The CDR3 nucleotides are TGTGCCTGGAGTGGACAGCCTAACTATGGCTACACCTTC.

The chain is built from TRBV10-3 and TRBJ2-1, with 12 bases that match TRBD2. The junction had 4 bases not matched to a gene; V was cut back by 6 bases and J by 4 bases. The germline V gene has CDR1 ENHRY and CDR2 SYGVKD. The CDR3 spans 15 residues. The CDR3 sequence: CAISRTSGAYNEQFF. The CDR3 nucleotides are TGTGCCATCAGCAGGACTAGCGGGGCGTACAATGAGCAGTTCTTC.